Only one count was recorded for the clone carrying this T cell receptor (beta chain). The sample belongs to a study of early T cells in non-severe SARS-CoV-2 infection. TCRdb re-called the 5' RACE reads through MiXCR, storing one row per CDR3 protein. The sample consists of more than 50,000 distinct CDR3 sequences, approximately 12% of them appearing once. The sequenced material came from whole blood. The TCR was taken from an adult who was a healthcare worker with PCR-confirmed SARS-CoV-2 infection or an uninfected control (not recorded which).

The CDR3 region has the DNA TGTGCCAGCAGTTACCCAGCGAGGGGAAACCGGAAATACAATGAGCAGTTCTTC. Translated, it gives CASSYPARGNRKYNEQFF. The rearrangement joins TRBV6-6 to TRBJ2-1; the D gene could be TRBD1 or TRBD2 (5 bases each). Germline-derived CDR1 and CDR2 are MNHNY and SVGAGI (reference sequence). The CDR3 loop spans 18 amino acids. V lost 2 bases, J lost 4 bases, and 21 bases lay in between.